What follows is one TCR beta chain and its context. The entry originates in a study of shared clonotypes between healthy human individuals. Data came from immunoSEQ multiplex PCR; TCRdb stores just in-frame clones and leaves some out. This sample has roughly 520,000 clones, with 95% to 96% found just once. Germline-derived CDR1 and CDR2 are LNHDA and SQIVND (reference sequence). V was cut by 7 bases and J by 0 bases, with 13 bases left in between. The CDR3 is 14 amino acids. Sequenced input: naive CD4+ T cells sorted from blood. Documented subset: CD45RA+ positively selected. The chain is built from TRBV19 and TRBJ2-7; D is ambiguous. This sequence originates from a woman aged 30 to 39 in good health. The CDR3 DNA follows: TGTGCCAGTAAGGACGAAGCCCTCTCCTACGAGCAGTACTTC. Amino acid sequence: CASKDEALSYEQYF.